These 23 T cell receptor beta chains were all obtained from the same sample, sequenced in a study of long-term antiretroviral therapy in people with HIV. The assay used was immunoSEQ (version v3.0), run at survey level. Assay used: immunoSEQ multiplex PCR; TCRdb lists only in-frame clones, some missing. The data show fewer than 40,000 clones, with more than 95% seen just once and 2.9% held by the top ten. Specimen: unsorted PBMCs, collected 6.9 years after starting antiretroviral therapy. The receptors were sampled from a man aged 25 to 40 with HIV.

V is TRBV27 and J is TRBJ2-3; D is uncertain. The V gene's germline CDR1 is MNHEY and CDR2 SMNVEV (reference sequence). The CDR3 consists of 14 residues. Trimming pared 6 bases from V and 5 bases from J, leaving 15 bases between. The CDR3 sequence is CASRDLGRVDTQYF. CDR3 nucleotide sequence: TGTGCCAGCAGGGACCTAGGAAGGGTAGATACGCAGTATTTT.

The chain recombines TRBV5-1 with TRBJ2-7; tentatively, D is TRBD1 or TRBD2 (5 bases each). Trimming pared 0 bases from V and 2 bases from J, leaving 9 bases between. The CDR3 has 14 amino acids. Germline-derived CDR1 and CDR2 are SGHRS and YFSETQ. CDR3 coding DNA: TGCGCCAGCAGCTTGGTTCAGGGACCCTACGAGCAGTACTTC. This gives the protein CASSLVQGPYEQYF.

This clone has a single count. The V call is TRBV5-5, the J call TRBJ1-2; 9 bases line up with TRBD1. CDR1 is SGHKS, CDR2 YYEKEE, per germline (reference sequence). The CDR3 has 16 amino acids. With 1 base clipped from V and 5 bases from J, the junction kept 9 bases outside the gene matches. In nucleotides, the CDR3 is TGTGCCAGCAGCTTGAGGGGACAGGGCCAGGGATATGGCTACACCTTC. Translating gives CASSLRGQGQGYGYTF. Using reference TRBV5-5 and TRBJ1-2 for the parts outside the CDR3, the full variable domain is DAGVTQSPTHLIKTRGQQVTLRCSPISGHKSVSWYQQVLGQGPQFIFQYYEKEERGRGNFPDRFSARQFPNYSSELNVNALLLGDSALYLCASSLRGQGQGYGYTFGSGTRLTVV.

This clone was seen only once. The V and J genes are TRBV10-3 and TRBJ2-2; 13 bases are shared with TRBD2. V dropped 5 bases and J dropped 7; count of bases not matched to a gene: 7. Germline V gene sequence: CDR1 ENHRY, CDR2 SYGVKD. This CDR3 spans 16 amino acids. The CDR3 spells CAISFSLAGGSGELFF. The CDR3 region has the DNA TGTGCCATCAGTTTCTCACTAGCGGGAGGGAGCGGGGAGCTGTTTTTT.

A remark on this clone: Relative to the germline gene, one junction end is altered; a read error may explain this. CDR3 DNA: TGTGCTAGCAGCTTAGGCGTCACAGATACGCAGTATTTT. As protein: CASSLGVTDTQYF. The V and J genes are TRBV7-7 and TRBJ2-3; D is undetermined. Germline V lookup: CDR1 SSHAT, CDR2 FNYEAQ (reference sequence). The CDR3 loop spans 13 amino acids.

This clone is a singleton in its sample. The V and J genes are TRBV7-3 and TRBJ2-3; 11 nucleotides line up with TRBD2. The CDR3 is made up of 16 amino acids. With V trimmed by 5 bases and J by 2 bases, 6 bases remained unmatched. Looked up from germline, CDR1 is SGHTA and CDR2 is FQGTGA. CDR3 amino acids: CASSPGTSGHTDTQYF. The DNA of the CDR3 is TGTGCCAGCAGCCCCGGGACTAGCGGTCACACAGATACGCAGTATTTT.

The chain is built from TRBV10-3 and TRBJ1-2, with D possibly being TRBD1 (5 bases). The V gene lost 2 bases and the J gene lost 4 bases, with 14 bases spanning the gap. Germline values: CDR1 ENHRY, CDR2 SYGVKD. The CDR3 is 15 residues long. The CDR3 is CAISEEAGGIYGYTF. The CDR3 DNA is TGTGCCATCAGTGAGGAAGCGGGGGGGATCTATGGCTACACCTTC.

This chain joins TRBV20-1 and TRBJ2-7; D unresolved. V was shortened by 3 bases and J by 1 base, with 4 bases between the two germline ends. This CDR3 spans 11 amino acids. Germline V gives CDR1 DFQATT, CDR2 SNEGSKA (reference sequence). The CDR3 nucleotides read TGCAGTGCTAGGGAGTCCTACGAGCAGTACTTC. Translated, it gives CSARESYEQYF.

This clone showed up just once. The V gene is TRBV5-1, the J gene TRBJ1-6; 8 bases are shared with TRBD1. With V trimmed by 4 bases and J by 10 bases, 7 bases remained unmatched. The CDR3 loop spans 14 amino acids. Germline-derived CDR1 and CDR2 are SGHRS and YFSETQ. The CDR3 reads CASSPGTGGSPLHF. CDR3 DNA sequence: TGCGCCAGCAGCCCCGGGACAGGAGGGTCACCCCTCCACTTT.

The chain couples TRBV15 to TRBJ1-5; 7 bases are shared with TRBD1. The germline V gene has CDR1 LNHNV and CDR2 YYDKDF (reference sequence). The CDR3 has 14 amino acids. With 2 bases clipped from V and 5 bases from J, the junction kept 3 bases outside the gene matches. This CDR3 reads CATSRMRGHQPQHF. The CDR3 DNA sequence: TGTGCCACCAGCAGAATGAGGGGGCATCAGCCCCAGCATTTT.

The rearrangement uses TRBV19 and TRBJ1-5; no clear D. The CDR3 totals 12 residues. The germline CDR1 and CDR2 sequences are LNHDA and SQIVND (reference sequence). Trimming removed 3 bases from V and 4 bases from J, with 4 bases in between. Here the CDR3 reads CASSMGNQPQHF. The CDR3 DNA reads TGTGCCAGTAGTATGGGTAATCAGCCCCAGCATTTT.

This clone came up once. The rearrangement links TRBV5-6 to TRBJ2-5; 12 positions match TRBD2. From germline, CDR1 is SGHDT and CDR2 YYEEEE. The CDR3 has 15 residues. V lost 4 bases and J lost 1; bases outside the gene matches: 2. Here the CDR3 reads CASSPSGGVQETQYF. Written as DNA, the CDR3 is TGTGCCAGCAGCCCTAGCGGGGGGGTCCAAGAGACCCAGTACTTC.

The V call is TRBV15, the J call TRBJ2-2; 10 bases fit TRBD2. This CDR3 has 16 amino acids. The ends lost 0 bases at V and 7 bases at J; junction bases unmatched: 5. Germline lookup yields CDR1 LNHNV and CDR2 YYDKDF (reference sequence). CDR3 sequence reads: CATSRDSGLANGELFF. For the CDR3, the DNA is TGTGCCACCAGCAGAGATTCGGGACTAGCGAACGGGGAGCTGTTTTTT. The variable domain in full, completed from reference TRBV15 and TRBJ2-2, reads DAMVIQNPRYQVTQFGKPVTLSCSQTLNHNVMYWYQQKSSQAPKLLFHYYDKDFNNEADTPDNFQSRRPNTSFCFLDIRSPGLGDTAMYLCATSRDSGLANGELFFGEGSRLTVL.

The J gene is TRBJ2-3, the V gene TRBV6-4, with 7 bases identical to TRBD2. Germline CDR1 and CDR2: MRHNA and SNTAGT. This CDR3 contains 15 residues. V shed 6 bases and J 0 bases; nucleotides not matched to a gene: 6. The CDR3 DNA follows: TGTGCCAGCAGGGGGGGGAGGATTAGCACAGATACGCAGTATTTT. Its protein product is CASRGGRISTDTQYF.

This chain uses TRBV6-5 with TRBJ1-1; D gene uncertain. Germline V gene lookup returns CDR1 MNHEY and CDR2 SVGAGI. This CDR3 is built from 12 residues. V was clipped by 5 bases and J by 8 bases, with 12 bases between them. In nucleotides, the CDR3 is TGTGCCAGCAGTAATTACGGAAGAGAAGCTTTCTTT. It translates to CASSNYGREAFF.

In DNA form, the CDR3 reads TGTGCCAGCAGCGCAACAGGAATAAATCAGCCCCAGCATTTT. It translates to CASSATGINQPQHF. V and J are TRBV9 and TRBJ1-5; perhaps TRBD1 as D (5 bases). The V gene lost 3 bases and the J gene lost 4 bases, with 11 bases spanning the gap. The CDR3 is 14 amino acids. Per germline, CDR1 SGDLS and CDR2 YYNGEE.

This clone was observed a single time. The rearrangement links TRBV5-6 to TRBJ1-6, with no clear D. The V and J ends lost 0 bases and 10 bases respectively, with 11 bases between them. CDR3 length: 14 residues. Germline loops: CDR1 SGHDT, CDR2 YYEEEE. The CDR3 reads CASSLGGNRSPLHF. CDR3 sequence (DNA): TGTGCCAGCAGCTTGGGAGGGAACCGCTCACCCCTCCACTTT.

V usage is TRBV9 and J usage is TRBJ2-7, with a weak D call TRBD2 (5 bases). Germline values: CDR1 SGDLS, CDR2 YYNGEE. The CDR3 extends over 14 amino acids. V gave up 4 bases and J gave up 2 bases, with 13 bases separating them. The CDR3 sequence: CASSPELGTYEQYF. The DNA of the CDR3 is TGTGCCAGCAGCCCAGAACTAGGAACCTACGAGCAGTACTTC.

This chain connects TRBV10-3 to TRBJ1-2; a weak D match, TRBD1 (5 bases). V was cut by 6 bases and J by 4 bases, with 12 bases left in between. CDR1 is ENHRY, CDR2 SYGVKD, per germline. This CDR3 comprises 13 residues. The CDR3 loop reads CAIRRWDGYGYTF. As DNA, the CDR3 is TGTGCCATCAGGAGGTGGGACGGCTATGGCTACACCTTC.

The gene calls are TRBV7-3 and TRBJ1-1; D gene uncertain. V was pared by 5 bases and J by 1 base, with 8 bases between. CDR1 is SGHTA and CDR2 is FQGTGA in the germline V gene. This CDR3 region has 13 residues. CDR3 loop: CASSKNRNTEAFF. The CDR3 region has the DNA TGTGCCAGCAGCAAAAACAGGAACACTGAAGCTTTCTTT.

The sample holds one count of this clone. This chain uses TRBV9 with TRBJ1-1; 10 bases are shared with TRBD1. J lost 3 bases, V lost 0 bases, and 2 bases had no gene match. CDR3 size: 15 residues. CDR1 SGDLS and CDR2 YYNGEE come from the germline V gene. CDR3 bases: TGTGCCAGCAGCGTAGTCGGGACAGGGGACACTGAAGCTTTCTTT. It translates to CASSVVGTGDTEAFF.

This clone was recorded once. This rearrangement joins TRBV14 to TRBJ1-6, with a weak D call TRBD1 (6 bases). The V end was cut by 5 bases, the J end by 7 bases, with 15 bases between. There are 15 residues in the CDR3. Per germline, CDR1 SGHDN and CDR2 FVKESK. The CDR3 region has the DNA TGTGCCAGCAGCGCCGAGGGGGGCGAGAATTCACCCCTCCACTTT. This encodes CASSAEGGENSPLHF.

J is TRBJ2-3 and V is TRBV4-3; D is unresolved. Trimming pared 3 bases from V and 2 bases from J, leaving 9 bases between. This CDR3 has 14 residues. Germline lookup yields CDR1 LGHNA and CDR2 YSLEER. CDR3 in amino acids: CASSHLSDTDTQYF. In nucleotides, the CDR3 is TGCGCCAGCAGCCACCTCAGTGACACAGATACGCAGTATTTT.